Given below is one T cell receptor beta chain in context. Clones were sequenced by immunoSEQ multiplex PCR, and TCRdb holds only the in-frame ones, with some missing. The sample carries roughly 80,000 clones, 83% recorded once. The data were taken from a study of T cell clones after liver transplantation. Study-wide context: Tolerance: complete withdrawal held at least one year, liver enzymes staying within twice normal.

The clonotype originates from a human patient who received a liver transplant. Some T cells may be transferred from the graft donor. The sample in question was CD4+ T cells from blood, obtained at the 22-month timepoint.

CDR3 sequence: CASSSQRGVVGEKLFF. The CDR3 bases are TGTGCCAGCAGCTCGCAAAGGGGGGTGGTGGGTGAAAAACTGTTTTTT. The J gene is TRBJ1-4, the V gene TRBV11-2; a possible D gene is TRBD1 (6 bases). The germline V and J ends were trimmed by 4 bases and 7 bases, with 19 bases remaining between them. Germline CDR1 and CDR2: SGHAT and FQNNGV. This CDR3 has 16 residues.